This T cell receptor (beta chain) was obtained from a study of human T cells and chemical hapten exposure. About this clonotype: No antigen is known for it.

The ends were cut back, 7 bases at V and 4 bases at J, with 4 bases in the middle. The CDR3 consists of 9 residues. Germline CDR1 is SQVTM and CDR2 is ANQGSEA. As for time point: patch test 3, about 24 weeks after DPC sensitization. Treatment here: therapeutic diphenylcyclopropenone sensitization with weekly scalp DPC. Blood, whole and unfractionated, served as the source for total RNA extraction. Alopecia patients between 18 and 70 years old and suitable for DPC were used as donors. General observations from the study: Unchanged with DPC sensitization were TCRs above 1 in 1000 frequency.

Each CDR3 protein gets one entry after TCRdb re-called the RACE reads with MiXCR. The table has 30,000 to 40,000 distinct CDR3 sequences, 9.5% seen once. The chain carries TRBV29-1 and TRBJ1-1; D uncertain. The sequences come from whole blood, collected in connection with sensitization to the hapten diphenylcyclopropenone (DPC). The TCR was taken from a man aged 45-65 years with alopecia areata. Some clones in this sample may be carry-over from other donors' samples. The CDR3 coding sequence is TGCAGCGCCGGCACTGAAGCTTTCTTT. Translated: CSAGTEAFF.